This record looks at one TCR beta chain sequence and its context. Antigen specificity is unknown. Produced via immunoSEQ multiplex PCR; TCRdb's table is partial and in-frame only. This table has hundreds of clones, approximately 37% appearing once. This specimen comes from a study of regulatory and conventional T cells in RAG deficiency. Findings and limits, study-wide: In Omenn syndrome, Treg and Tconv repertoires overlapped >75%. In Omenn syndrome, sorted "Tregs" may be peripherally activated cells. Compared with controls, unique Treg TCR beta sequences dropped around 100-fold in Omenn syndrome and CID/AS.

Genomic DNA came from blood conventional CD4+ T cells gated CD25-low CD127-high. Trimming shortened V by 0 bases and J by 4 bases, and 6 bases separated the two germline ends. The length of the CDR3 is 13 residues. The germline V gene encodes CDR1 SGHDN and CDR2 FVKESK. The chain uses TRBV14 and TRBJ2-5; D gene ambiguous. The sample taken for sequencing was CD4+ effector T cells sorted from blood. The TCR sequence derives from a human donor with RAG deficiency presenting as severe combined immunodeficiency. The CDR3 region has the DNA TGTGCCAGCAGCCAAGATGTCCGAGAGACCCAGTACTTC. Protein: CASSQDVRETQYF.